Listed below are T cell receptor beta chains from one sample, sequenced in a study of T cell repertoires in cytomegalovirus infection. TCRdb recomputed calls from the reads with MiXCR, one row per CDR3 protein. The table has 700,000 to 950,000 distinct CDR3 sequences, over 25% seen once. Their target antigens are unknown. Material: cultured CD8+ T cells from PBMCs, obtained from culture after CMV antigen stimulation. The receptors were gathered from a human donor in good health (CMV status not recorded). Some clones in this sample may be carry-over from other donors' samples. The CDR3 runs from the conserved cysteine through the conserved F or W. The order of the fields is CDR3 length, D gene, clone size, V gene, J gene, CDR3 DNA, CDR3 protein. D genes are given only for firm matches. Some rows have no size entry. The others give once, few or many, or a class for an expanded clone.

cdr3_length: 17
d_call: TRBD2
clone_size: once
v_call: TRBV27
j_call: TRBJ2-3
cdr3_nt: TGTGCCAGCAACATTCTGGGGCTAGCGGGTCCCACAGATACGCAGTATTTT
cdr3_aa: CASNILGLAGPTDTQYF

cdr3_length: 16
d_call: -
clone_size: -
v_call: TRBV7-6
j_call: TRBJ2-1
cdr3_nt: TGTGCCAGCAGCTTAGGGAAGGGACCTACCTACAATGAGCAGTTCTTC
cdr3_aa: CASSLGKGPTYNEQFF

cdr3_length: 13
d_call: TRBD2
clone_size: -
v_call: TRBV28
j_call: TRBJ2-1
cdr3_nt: TGTGCCAGCGGGGTAGCGGGGGGCGATGAGCAGTTCTTC
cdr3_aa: CASGVAGGDEQFF

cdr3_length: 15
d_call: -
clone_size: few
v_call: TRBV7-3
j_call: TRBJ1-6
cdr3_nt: TGTGCCAGCAGCTTACTGTGGACTAGGAATTCACCCCTCCACTTT
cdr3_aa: CASSLLWTRNSPLHF

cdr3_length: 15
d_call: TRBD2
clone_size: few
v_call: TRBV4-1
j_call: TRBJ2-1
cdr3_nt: TGCGCCAGCAGCCATCCCGCGGGGGATCGCAATGAGCAGTTCTTC
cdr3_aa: CASSHPAGDRNEQFF

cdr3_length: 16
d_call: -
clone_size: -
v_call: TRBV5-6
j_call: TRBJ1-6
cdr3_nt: TGTGCCAGCAGCCCATGGGCTTCTCCCTATAATTCACCCCTCCACTTT
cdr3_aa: CASSPWASPYNSPLHF

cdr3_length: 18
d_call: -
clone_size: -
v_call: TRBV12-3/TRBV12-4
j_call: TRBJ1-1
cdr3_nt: TGTGCCAGCACCGCCGGGAATCCCCTCTTCATAATGAACACTGAAGCTTTCTTT
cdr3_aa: CASTAGNPLFIMNTEAFF

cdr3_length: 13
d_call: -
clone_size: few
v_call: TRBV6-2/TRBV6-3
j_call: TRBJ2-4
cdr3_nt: TGTGCCAGCAGTTGGTCCAGGATAGAGATTCAGTACTTC
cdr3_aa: CASSWSRIEIQYF

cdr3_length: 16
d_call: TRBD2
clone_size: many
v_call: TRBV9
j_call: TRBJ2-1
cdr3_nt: TGTGCCAGCAGCTCCACGAGCGGGGGGGCCAGTGATGAGCAGTTCTTC
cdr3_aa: CASSSTSGGASDEQFF

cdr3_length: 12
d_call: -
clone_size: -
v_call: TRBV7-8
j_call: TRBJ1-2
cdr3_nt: TGTGCCAGCAGCTTAGGTGCACGGTGCTACACCTTC
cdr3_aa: CASSLGARCYTF

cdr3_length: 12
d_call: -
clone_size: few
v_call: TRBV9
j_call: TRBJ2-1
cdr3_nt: TGTGCCAGCAGCGTAGACGGGGACGAGCAGTTCTTC
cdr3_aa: CASSVDGDEQFF

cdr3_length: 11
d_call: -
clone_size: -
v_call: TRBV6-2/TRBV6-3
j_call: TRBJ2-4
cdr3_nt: TGTGCCAGCAGCCATGACAGAATTCAGTACTTC
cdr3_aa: CASSHDRIQYF

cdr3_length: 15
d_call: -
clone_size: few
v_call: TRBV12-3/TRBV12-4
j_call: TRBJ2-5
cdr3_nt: TGTGCCAGCAGTTTTGGGGGCGGTTTAAAAGAGACCCAGTACTTC
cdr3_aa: CASSFGGGLKETQYF

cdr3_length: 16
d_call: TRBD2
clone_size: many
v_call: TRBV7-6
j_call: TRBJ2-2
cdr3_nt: TGTGCCAGCAGCTTACGGGGGGAGATACGGGCCGGGGAGCTGTTTTTT
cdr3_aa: CASSLRGEIRAGELFF

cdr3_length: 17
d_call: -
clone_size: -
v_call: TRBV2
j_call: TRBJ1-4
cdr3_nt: TGTGCCAGCAGTCAGGGACGAAGTTATACAACTAATGAAAAACTGTTTTTT
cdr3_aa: CASSQGRSYTTNEKLFF

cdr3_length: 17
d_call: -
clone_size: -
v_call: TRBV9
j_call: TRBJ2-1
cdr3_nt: TGTGCCAGCAGCGTAGCCCCCAGCGGTATCAACTACAATGAGCAGTTCTTC
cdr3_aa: CASSVAPSGINYNEQFF

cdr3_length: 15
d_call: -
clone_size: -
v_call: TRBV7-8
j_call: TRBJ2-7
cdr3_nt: TGTGCCAGCAGCCCCCACAGGGTCGACTCCTACGAGCAGTACTTC
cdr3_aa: CASSPHRVDSYEQYF

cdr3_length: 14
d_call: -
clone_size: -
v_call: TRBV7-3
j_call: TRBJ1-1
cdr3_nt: TGTGCCAGCAGCCCGGGGGGAGAGATCACTGAAGCTTTCTTT
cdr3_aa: CASSPGGEITEAFF

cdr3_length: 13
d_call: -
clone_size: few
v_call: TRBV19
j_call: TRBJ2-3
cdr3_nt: TGTGCCACTGCGCTAGCCGGCACAGATACGCAGTATTTT
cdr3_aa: CATALAGTDTQYF

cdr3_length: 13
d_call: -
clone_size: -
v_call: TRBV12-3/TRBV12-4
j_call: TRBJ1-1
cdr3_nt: TGTGCCAGCAGTAATAACGGGGGGCATGAAGCTTTCTTT
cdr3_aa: CASSNNGGHEAFF

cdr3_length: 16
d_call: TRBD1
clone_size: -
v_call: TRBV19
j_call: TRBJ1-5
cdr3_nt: TGTGCCAGTACTTCAAAAAGGACAGGGCCCAATCAGCCCCAGCATTTT
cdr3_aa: CASTSKRTGPNQPQHF

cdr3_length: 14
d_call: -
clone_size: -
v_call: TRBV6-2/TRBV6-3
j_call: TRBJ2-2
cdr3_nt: TGTGCCAGCAGTTCCCTCAAGGTCGCCGGGGAGCTGTTTTTT
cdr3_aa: CASSSLKVAGELFF

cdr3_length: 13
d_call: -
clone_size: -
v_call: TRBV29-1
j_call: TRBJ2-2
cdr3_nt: TGCAGCGTTCGACTACCGAACACCGGGGAGCTGTTTTTT
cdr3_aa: CSVRLPNTGELFF

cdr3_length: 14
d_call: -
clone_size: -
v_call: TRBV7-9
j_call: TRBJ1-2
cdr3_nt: TGTGCCAGCAGCTTAGCGGCCAGGGTTTATGGCTACACCTTC
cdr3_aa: CASSLAARVYGYTF

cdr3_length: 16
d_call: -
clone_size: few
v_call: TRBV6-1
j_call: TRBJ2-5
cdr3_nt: TGTGCCAGCGCTGACTGGGGCTATCGGGGCCAAGAGACCCAGTACTTC
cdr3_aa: CASADWGYRGQETQYF

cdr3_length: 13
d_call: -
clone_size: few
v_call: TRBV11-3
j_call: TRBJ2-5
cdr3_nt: TGTGCCAGCAGGCACAGGGACGAAGAGACCCAGTACTTC
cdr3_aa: CASRHRDEETQYF

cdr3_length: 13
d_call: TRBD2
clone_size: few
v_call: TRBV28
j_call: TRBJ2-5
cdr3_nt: TGTGCCAGCATGCGGGGGGGTCAAGAGACCCAGTACTTC
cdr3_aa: CASMRGGQETQYF